This TCR beta chain is drawn from a study of tumor-infiltrating lymphocytes in primary liver carcinoma. Turning to the study itself: About 3.65 to 7.5 million productive TCRbeta reads were obtained from the samples, with similar numbers across tissue types.

Looked up from germline, CDR1 is SQVTM and CDR2 is ANQGSEA. The CDR3 loop spans 14 amino acids. To note about this clonotype: Germline and junction disagree at one end, which may indicate a read error.

RNA isolated from unsorted whole blood supplied the blood RNA, with germline DNA also extracted. The authors collected four milliliters of peripheral blood before surgery. The template, 450 to 650 ng total RNA, yielded TCR beta cDNA made with a constant-region primer. TCR beta libraries came from three nested multiplex PCR rounds using slightly modified ARM-PCR. Researchers ran the first two PCR rounds for ten to eleven cycles each with TRBV1-TRBV30 forward primers and a C-beta reverse primer. Each CDR3 protein gets one entry after TCRdb re-called the multiplex PCR reads with MiXCR. There are fewer than 400,000 distinct CDR3 sequences in the sample; approximately 58% occur only once, and about a sixth lies in the top ten.

The TCR originated in a woman aged 25 to 39 with primary liver carcinoma and hepatitis B virus infection. Sequenced: peripheral blood. The rearrangement uses TRBV29-1 and TRBJ2-2; 8 nucleotides match TRBD2. The CDR3 protein is CSVAGLALTGELLF. The CDR3 DNA reads TGCAGCGTCGCAGGACTAGCTTTGACCGGGGAGCTGTTGTTT.